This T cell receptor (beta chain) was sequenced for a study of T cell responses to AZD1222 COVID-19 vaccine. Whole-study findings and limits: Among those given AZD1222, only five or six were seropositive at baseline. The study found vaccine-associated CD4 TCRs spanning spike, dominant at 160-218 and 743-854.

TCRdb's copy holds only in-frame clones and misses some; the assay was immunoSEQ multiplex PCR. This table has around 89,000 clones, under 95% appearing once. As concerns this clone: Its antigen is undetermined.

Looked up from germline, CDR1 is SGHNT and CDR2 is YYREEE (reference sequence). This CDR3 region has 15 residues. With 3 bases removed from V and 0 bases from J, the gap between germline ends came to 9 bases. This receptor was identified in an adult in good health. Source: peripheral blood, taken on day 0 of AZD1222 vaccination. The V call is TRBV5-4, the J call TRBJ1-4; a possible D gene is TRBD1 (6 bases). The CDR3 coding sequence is TGTGCCAGCAGCTCCAAGGGGGCAACTAATGAAAAACTGTTTTTT. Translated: CASSSKGATNEKLFF. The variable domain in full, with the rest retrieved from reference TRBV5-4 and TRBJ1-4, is ETGVTQSPTHLIKTRGQQVTLRCSSQSGHNTVSWYQQALGQGPQFIFQYYREEENGRGNFPPRFSGLQFPNYSSELNVNALELDDSALYLCASSSKGATNEKLFFGSGTQLSVL.